This T cell receptor (beta chain) came from a study of regulatory T cells in long-lasting Graves disease. Construction of TCR beta libraries relied on iRepertoire HTBI primers and on Arm-PCR targeting CDR3 regions. In TCRdb, the multiplex PCR reads were re-called with MiXCR into one record per CDR3 protein. The sample carries roughly 420,000 distinct CDR3 sequences, about 17% recorded once. As to time point: newly diagnosed GD, antithyroid drugs for less than 3 months. Making the TCR library involved RNA that had been extracted from PBMCs. Ten or more counts support this clonotype. The ends lost 6 bases at V and 7 bases at J; junction bases unmatched: 8. The CDR3 has 13 amino acids. These data also formed part of another study, on T cells in Graves' hyperthyroidism and ophthalmopathy. Per that study: Lactation, pregnancy, other autoimmune disease or uncontrolled infection excluded patients.

This chain uses TRBV12-3 or TRBV12-4 with TRBJ1-1; 7 bases align to TRBD1. The clonotype was recovered from a young woman with Graves disease. Here the sequenced sample was peripheral blood mononuclear cells (PBMCs), taken at new diagnosis, from a patient treated with antithyroid drugs. In nucleotides, the CDR3 is TGTGCCAGCAGCCGACAGGGTGGAGGTGAAGCTTTCTTT. Residues: CASSRQGGGEAFF.